This paragraph reports one TCR beta chain. The data originate from a study of blood T cell repertoires in COVID-19. The wider study: The United States, Italy and Spain supplied acute and convalescent COVID-19 samples. Nucleic acid was either cDNA or gDNA, and it came from T cells, B-cell-depleted T cells, or PBMCs.

During active infection, Seattle patients enrolled and were then monitored through disease. As processed by the authors: It was from reference gene primer amplification that nucleated cell counts were estimated. Sequencing was performed with immunoSEQ multiplex PCR; in TCRdb, only in-frame clones are kept and a portion is missing. V and J calls and clone size follow that table, whereas D and trimming were derived from the DNA. The sample gives 250,000 to 350,000 clones, approximately 84% of which show up once; 15% to 19% is in the top ten. Germline V gene data show CDR1 as SGHAT and CDR2 as FQDESV (reference sequence). V was cut by 2 bases and J by 8 bases, with 9 bases left in between. The CDR3 is 12 residues long.

The rearrangement joins TRBV11-1 to TRBJ1-2; possible D gene TRBD1, 5 bases. The specimen was peripheral blood. The source of this sequence is a person aged 70 to 85 with COVID-19, enrolled during active disease. In nucleotides, the CDR3 is TGTGCCAGCAGCTTAACAGGAGACGGCTACACCTTC. Protein sequence: CASSLTGDGYTF.